The 21 T cell receptor beta chains presented below share a single source sample, sequenced in a study of vaccination and CD4 T cells after COVID-19. Scientists ran DNA taken from cultured CD4+ T cells through the Oncomine TCR Beta short-read assay for sequencing. One entry per CDR3 protein, called by TCRdb with MiXCR from the PCR reads. The profile shows about 12,000 distinct CDR3 sequences, over 70% of them singletons. Treatment defined: roughly 11-day PBMC culture with coronavirus spike peptide pools or control peptides (ViraFEST assay). No antigen is known for these receptors. The sample consisted of CD4+ T cells from blood, cultured in vitro. Receptors originate from a human donor who had recovered from COVID-19.

V is TRBV7-9 and J is TRBJ2-2; 10 positions match TRBD1. Unmatched junction bases numbered 8, after V lost 4 bases and J lost 0 bases. The germline CDR1 and CDR2 sequences are SEHNR and FQNEAQ (reference sequence). The CDR3 is made up of 18 amino acids. As DNA, the CDR3 is TGTGCCAGCAGCTCCACGACAGGGGGCGGCTCGAACACCGGGGAGCTGTTTTTT. Amino acids: CASSSTTGGGSNTGELFF.

This chain joins TRBV12-3 or TRBV12-4 and TRBJ1-2, with D hard to call. The CDR3 covers 14 residues. V was trimmed by 2 bases and J by 4 bases, leaving 11 bases between them. This chain's CDR3 is CASSLRSEFYGYTF. CDR3 coding DNA: TGTGCCAGCAGTTTACGGTCCGAATTCTATGGCTACACCTTC.

The V and J genes are TRBV9 and TRBJ2-2; D is unresolved. From germline, CDR1 is SGDLS and CDR2 YYNGEE. Trimming took off 4 bases at V and 0 bases at J, with 10 bases between the two ends. This CDR3 spans 15 amino acids. The CDR3 sequence: CASSPRTSNTGELFF. The CDR3, as DNA: TGTGCCAGCAGCCCCCGTACCTCGAACACCGGGGAGCTGTTTTTT.

The chain combines TRBV20-1 with TRBJ1-4, with 9 bases aligning to TRBD1. The germline gives CDR1 DFQATT, CDR2 SNEGSKA (reference sequence). J gave up 7 bases and V 1 base, and 4 bases lay outside the gene matches. The CDR3 runs 14 residues. CDR3: CSARVQGAREKLFF. CDR3 bases: TGCAGTGCTAGAGTACAGGGGGCGCGTGAAAAACTGTTTTTT.

CDR3 protein: CSAGAEIYEQYF. In DNA, the CDR3 is TGCAGTGCTGGAGCAGAGATCTACGAGCAGTACTTC. This chain connects TRBV20-1 to TRBJ2-7; unclear D gene. Germline V gene data show CDR1 as DFQATT and CDR2 as SNEGSKA (reference sequence). The V gene lost 5 bases and the J gene lost 3 bases, with 11 bases spanning the gap. This CDR3 spans 12 amino acids.

This chain uses TRBV6-1 with TRBJ2-7; tentatively, D is TRBD1 (6 bases). V shed 9 bases and J shed 1 base, with 10 bases lying between them. Germline assignment: CDR1 MNHNS and CDR2 SASEGT. The CDR3 has 12 residues. CDR3 DNA sequence: TGTGCCAGTCTACAGGGTTCCTACGAGCAGTACTTC. Translation: CASLQGSYEQYF.

The J gene is TRBJ1-1, the V gene TRBV7-2; 8 positions match TRBD1. Germline V lookup: CDR1 SGHTA, CDR2 FQGNSA. V trimming: 0 bases; J trimming: 4 bases; junction bases outside the gene matches: 7. This CDR3 is built from 16 residues. CDR3 nucleotide sequence: TGTGCCAGCAGCTTAGCATCCCCGGACAGGGCCACTGAAGCTTTCTTT. It translates to CASSLASPDRATEAFF.

This clonotype has a single count. The J gene is TRBJ1-2, the V gene TRBV2; D is uncertain. The germline V gene has CDR1 SNHLY and CDR2 FYNNEI. V was clipped by 5 bases and J by 3 bases, with 7 bases between them. The CDR3 sequence is 12 residues long. The CDR3 is CASSPEDYGYTF. The CDR3 nucleotides read TGTGCCAGCAGTCCGGAAGACTATGGCTACACCTTC.

The rearrangement joins TRBV3-1 to TRBJ2-3; 9 nucleotides match TRBD1. The germline gives CDR1 LGHDT, CDR2 YNNKEL (reference sequence). CDR3 size: 14 residues. After removal of 4 bases from V and 6 bases from J, the junction contained 5 bases not matched to a gene. The CDR3 is CASSPRDRDDTQYF. The CDR3 DNA reads TGTGCCAGCAGCCCACGGGACAGGGATGATACGCAGTATTTT.

The CDR3 spells CASSIGGTYEQYF. The CDR3 DNA is TGTGCCAGTAGTATTGGGGGAACCTACGAGCAGTACTTC. The chain employs TRBV19 and TRBJ2-7, with D tentatively TRBD1 or TRBD2 (5 bases each). CDR1 is LNHDA and CDR2 is SQIVND in the germline V gene (reference sequence). Trimming removed 3 bases from V and 2 bases from J, with 8 bases in between. CDR3 length equals 13 residues.

Points on this clonotype: An end of the junction does not agree with germline; a read error may underlie this. V is TRBV24-1 and J is TRBJ1-4; D possibly corresponds to TRBD1 (5 bases). The V gene's germline CDR1 is KGHDR and CDR2 SFDVKD. The CDR3 sequence is 15 residues long. The CDR3, as DNA: TGTGCCACCAGTGATCGACAGTCGTCGGGTGAAAAACTGCTTTTT. It encodes CATSDRQSSGEKLLF.

The V and J genes are TRBV10-3 and TRBJ2-3; 11 bases are a match to TRBD2. CDR3 length equals 15 residues. Germline CDR1 reads ENHRY; CDR2 reads SYGVKD. Losses at the gene ends were 0 bases for V and 4 bases for J; bases not matched to a gene: 0. The CDR3 DNA reads as TGTGCCATCAGTGAGTCGACTAGCGGGGCAGATACGCAGTATTTT. Protein: CAISESTSGADTQYF.

This chain uses TRBV10-3 with TRBJ1-5; perhaps TRBD1 as D (5 bases). The germline CDR1 and CDR2 sequences are ENHRY and SYGVKD. The CDR3 contains 13 residues. Trimming stripped 5 bases from V and 4 bases from J, with 9 bases between. The chain's CDR3 is CAISTDRNQPQHF. In nucleotides, the CDR3 is TGTGCCATCAGTACCGACAGAAATCAGCCCCAGCATTTT.

J is TRBJ2-7 and V is TRBV10-1; 13 bases agree with TRBD2. V trimming: 0 bases; J trimming: 4 bases; junction bases outside the gene matches: 9. The germline gives CDR1 WNHNN, CDR2 SYGVQD (reference sequence). The CDR3 has 18 residues. The CDR3 DNA is TGCGCCAGCAGTGAGTCAATTGGGGGGGGACTAGCGGGATACGAGCAGTACTTC. The encoded protein is CASSESIGGGLAGYEQYF.

As DNA, the CDR3 is TGTGCCACCAGTGATCGGGACACCGGGGAGCTGTTTTTT. Amino acid sequence: CATSDRDTGELFF. The genes are TRBV24-1 and TRBJ2-2; unclear D gene. Germline loops: CDR1 KGHDR, CDR2 SFDVKD. The CDR3 has 13 amino acids. Trimming pared 3 bases from V and 3 bases from J, leaving 4 bases between.

The chain couples TRBV7-2 to TRBJ1-6; 8 bases are shared with TRBD1. V lost 1 base, J lost 7 bases, and 3 bases stayed unmatched. The CDR3 is 15 amino acids. CDR1 SGHTA and CDR2 FQGNSA come from the germline V gene. CDR3 sequence (DNA): TGTGCCAGCAGCTTAGATCAGGGGGCGAATTCACCCCTCCACTTT. This sequence encodes CASSLDQGANSPLHF.

The count of this clonotype is one. The genes are TRBV2 and TRBJ1-5; D is perhaps TRBD1 (5 bases). The germline gives CDR1 SNHLY, CDR2 FYNNEI. The CDR3 consists of 14 residues. Trimming stripped 4 bases from V and 4 bases from J, with 11 bases between. CDR3 residues: CASSGDRQNQPQHF. CDR3 DNA: TGTGCCAGCAGTGGGGACCGGCAAAATCAGCCCCAGCATTTT.

V gene TRBV7-2 combines with J gene TRBJ2-1; no clear D gene. In germline, CDR1 is SGHTA, CDR2 FQGNSA. The CDR3 sequence is 13 residues long. Trimming took 1 base from V and 6 from J, leaving 7 bases between them. The CDR3 DNA sequence: TGTGCCAGCAGCTTAGGATCCACCAATGAGCAGTTCTTC. Its translation: CASSLGSTNEQFF.

J is TRBJ1-2 and V is TRBV19, with 10 bases fitting TRBD1. CDR1 LNHDA and CDR2 SQIVND come from the germline V gene (reference sequence). The CDR3 contains 15 residues. Trimming cost V 9 bases and J 8 bases; bases outside gene matches: 15. The CDR3 DNA follows: TGTGCCAGCAGAGAACTCGGGACAGGGGTGAAAGGCTACACCTTC. It encodes CASRELGTGVKGYTF.

The table lists this clonotype with a count of one. V gene TRBV5-1 combines with J gene TRBJ2-1; either TRBD1 or TRBD2 may supply D (7 bases each). The germline CDR1 and CDR2 sequences are SGHRS and YFSETQ. Trimming removed 9 bases at V and 4 bases at J, with 17 bases between. The CDR3 runs 14 residues. The CDR3: CATPGRGPYNEQFF. In nucleotides, the CDR3 is TGCGCCACCCCTGGGAGGGGGCCTTACAATGAGCAGTTCTTC.

In regard to this clonotype: Since a much larger clone is just one base distant, this may be a read error. The chain is built from TRBV6-2 or TRBV6-3 and TRBJ1-2, with a tentative D call TRBD1 (6 bases). Germline CDR1 is MNHEY and CDR2 is SVGEGT. CDR3 length: 15 amino acids. The DNA for the CDR3 is TGTGCCGGCAGTTACGGTCAGGGGTCCCTCTATGGCTACACCTTC. Its translation: CAGSYGQGSLYGYTF.